The 12 T cell receptor beta chains below were found in one sample sequenced in a study of cytomegalovirus exposure and HLA in healthy donors. Both 60 Vbeta primers and 13 Jbeta primers went into the PCR. Profiling relied on immunoSEQ multiplex PCR, and the TCRdb table lists in-frame clones only, not all of them. Of around 67,000 clones listed, 70% to 80% were seen once; the top ten hold about 8%. Sample: PBMCs. These TCRs come from a man between 18 and 35 years old in good health and CMV-seropositive.

This clone was observed once. The rearrangement uses TRBV6-1 and TRBJ2-3; TRBD1 is a possible D gene (6 bases). This CDR3 spans 17 amino acids. Germline CDR1 is MNHNS and CDR2 is SASEGT. V was trimmed by 3 bases and J by 3 bases, leaving 19 bases between them. The CDR3 sequence is CASSETDRKSRTDTQYF. The CDR3 nucleotides read TGTGCCAGCAGTGAGACGGACAGAAAGAGTAGGACAGATACGCAGTATTTT.

The chain combines TRBV6-5 with TRBJ1-3, with D unclear. V was clipped by 7 bases and J by 0 bases, with 13 bases between them. Per germline, CDR1 MNHEY and CDR2 SVGAGI. CDR3 length: 15 amino acids. The chain's CDR3 is CASIQSGHSGNTIYF. The CDR3 DNA reads TGTGCCAGCATTCAAAGCGGGCACTCTGGAAACACCATATATTTT.

In its sample, this clone was seen once. V and J are TRBV30 and TRBJ1-1; 8 bases are a match to TRBD1. CDR1 GTSNPN and CDR2 SVGIG come from the germline V gene (reference sequence). The CDR3 length is 12 residues. Trimming took 6 bases from V and 4 from J; bases not matched to a gene: 4. The CDR3, as DNA: TGTGCCTGTAACAGGGGGGGCACTGAAGCTTTCTTT. This sequence encodes CACNRGGTEAFF.

The chain joins TRBV19 to TRBJ1-1; TRBD1 aligns across 10 bases. In germline, CDR1 is LNHDA, CDR2 SQIVND (reference sequence). V was clipped by 6 bases and J by 5 bases; unmatched bases: 6. CDR3 size: 14 residues. The CDR3 DNA sequence: TGTGCCAGTAGATTTGGACAGGGGGTTACTGAAGCTTTCTTT. It encodes CASRFGQGVTEAFF.

The rearrangement links TRBV6-1 to TRBJ2-1; 9 bases are shared with TRBD2. The V gene's germline CDR1 is MNHNS and CDR2 SASEGT. V dropped 2 bases and J dropped 10; count of bases not matched to a gene: 12. This CDR3 is built from 16 residues. CDR3 sequence (DNA): TGTGCCAGCAGTGAACTAGCGGGGCGCGCCGGGGGGGAGCAGTTCTTC. This sequence encodes CASSELAGRAGGEQFF.

A word on this clone: The germline gene is not matched at one end of the junction; a read error may be the cause. The chain carries TRBV19 and TRBJ1-5, with D perhaps matching TRBD1 (5 bases). Looked up from germline, CDR1 is LNHDA and CDR2 is SQIVND (reference sequence). The CDR3 has 13 residues. This CDR3 is CASSINGAQPQHF. The DNA of the CDR3 is TGTGCCAGCAGTATAAATGGGGCGCAGCCCCAGCATTTT.

V gene TRBV2 combines with J gene TRBJ2-5; 8 bases are shared with TRBD1. The CDR3 sequence is 13 residues long. The germline gives CDR1 SNHLY, CDR2 FYNNEI. Unmatched junction bases numbered 6, after V lost 7 bases and J lost 5 bases. CDR3 residues: CASNRQGWETQYF. The CDR3 DNA follows: TGTGCCAGCAATAGACAGGGGTGGGAGACCCAGTACTTC.

The chain has TRBV2 and TRBJ1-5; tentatively, D is TRBD1 (5 bases). V was cut by 1 base and J by 3 bases, with 10 bases left in between. The CDR3 consists of 15 residues. Germline V CDR1 and CDR2: SNHLY, FYNNEI. In DNA form, the CDR3 reads TGTGCCAGCAGTGAAGGCGACAGTCTCAATCAGCCCCAGCATTTT. Protein sequence: CASSEGDSLNQPQHF.

This clone was observed a few times. V gene TRBV28 combines with J gene TRBJ1-4; D is unclear. Between the trimmed V and J ends, which lost 5 bases and 2 bases, there was a span of 12 bases. This CDR3 region has 15 residues. Germline V lookup: CDR1 MDHEN, CDR2 SYDVKM. For the CDR3, the DNA is TGTGCCAGCAGTGCCGAGTTGGTGACTAATGAAAAACTGTTTTTT. As protein: CASSAELVTNEKLFF.

This clone was observed a single time. The chain joins TRBV30 to TRBJ1-2; the D gene is possibly TRBD1 (6 bases). V was clipped by 2 bases and J by 10 bases, with 11 bases between them. Germline lookup yields CDR1 GTSNPN and CDR2 SVGIG (reference sequence). The CDR3 has 11 residues. DNA for the CDR3: TGTGCCTGGAGTTTTGGACAGTCCTACACCTTC. The encoded protein is CAWSFGQSYTF. Variable domain in full (rest from reference TRBV30 and TRBJ1-2): SQTIHQWPATLVQPVGSPLSLECTVEGTSNPNLYWYRQAAGRGLQLLFYSVGIGQISSEVPQNLSASRPQDRQFILSSKKLLLSDSGFYLCAWSFGQSYTFGSGTRLTVV.

V gene TRBV29-1 combines with J gene TRBJ2-2; possibly TRBD2 for D (5 bases). CDR1 is SQVTM and CDR2 is ANQGSEA in the germline V gene. V shed 1 base and J shed 7 bases, with 13 bases lying between them. CDR3 length: 14 residues. CDR3 DNA: TGCAGCGTTGAAGCCGAGAGACGGGGCGGGGAGCTGTTTTTT. The encoded protein is CSVEAERRGGELFF.

V gene TRBV4-1 combines with J gene TRBJ2-5; 10 nucleotides line up with TRBD2. Looked up from germline, CDR1 is MGHRA and CDR2 is YSYEKL. The CDR3 runs 17 residues. V shed 4 bases, J shed 4 bases, and the junction held 12 bases outside the gene matches. The CDR3 sequence is CASSPFRTAGGLETQYF. In DNA, the CDR3 is TGCGCCAGCAGCCCGTTTCGGACAGCGGGGGGGCTAGAGACCCAGTACTTC.